Reported below is one TCR beta chain. This record comes from a study of blood T cell repertoires in COVID-19. Across the study: Samples of COVID-19 (acute and convalescent) were obtained from the United States, Italy and Spain. The cDNA or gDNA used as material had been derived from T cells, B-cell-depleted T cells, or PBMCs.

In the source study's methods: Amplified reference gene primers provided the basis for estimating nucleated cell counts. Data came from immunoSEQ multiplex PCR; TCRdb stores just in-frame clones and leaves some out. The D gene and trimming were derived from the DNA, and the V and J assignments and clone size from that table. The sample lists about 50,000 clones, over 75% occurring once. Germline V CDR1 and CDR2: LGHDT, YNNKEL (reference sequence). The CDR3 totals 11 residues. V lost 1 base to trimming and J lost 8 bases, with 6 bases between them. The chain carries TRBV3-1 (or the pseudogene TRBV3-2) and TRBJ2-7, with a possible D match to TRBD2 (5 bases). This TCR was recovered from a human donor in a cohort sampled during active COVID-19. The donor label of this sample is uncertain. The source material was peripheral blood. This CDR3 reads CASSQGGQQYF. CDR3 sequence (DNA): TGTGCCAGCAGCCAAGGAGGGCAGCAGTACTTC.